Listed here is a single T cell receptor beta chain. This entry belongs to a study of T cells in Graves' hyperthyroidism and ophthalmopathy. There were TCR beta CDR3 regions amplified from RNA transcripts. The HTBI primer set drove a first-round RT-PCR of the TCR CDR3. MiXCR was run by TCRdb on the multiplex PCR reads, yielding one entry per CDR3 protein. The table records about 610,000 distinct CDR3 sequences, more than 15% of them present only once. Germline V gives CDR1 KGHSH, CDR2 LQKENI. The CDR3 has 15 residues. Trimming took 9 bases from V and 2 from J; bases not matched to a gene: 13. Material for sequencing was blood. The rearrangement links TRBV18 to TRBJ2-7; TRBD1 agrees at 7 bases. The TCR sequence derives from a woman between 40 and 55 years old with Graves' ophthalmopathy. CDR3 DNA: TGTGCCAGTTCAGCAGGGGACAGTCTCGCCTACGAGCAGTACTTC. Amino acid sequence: CASSAGDSLAYEQYF.